This is a list of T cell receptor beta chains from one sample in a study of breast tumors, draining lymph nodes, adjacent tissues. TCRdb itself ran the multiplex PCR reads through MiXCR, one entry per CDR3 protein. The profile shows 150,000 to 250,000 distinct CDR3 sequences, approximately 30% of them singletons. What was sequenced was axillary lymph node tissue. The receptors here all came from a female donor with breast cancer. Some clones in this sample may be carry-over from other donors' samples. The CDR3 runs from the conserved cysteine through the conserved F or W. A D gene is named only where the DNA matches it firmly. Only part of the rows carry a size: once, few, many, or a class if the clone is expanded.

J,D,V,size,CDR3,DNA
TRBJ2-3,TRBD2,TRBV18,.,CASSPKRGSSSTDTQYF,TGTGCCAGCTCACCAAAGCGGGGGAGCTCCAGCACAGATACGCAGTATTTT
TRBJ1-2,.,TRBV19,many,CASSIVGQVYGYTF,TGTGCCAGTAGTATTGTTGGCCAAGTCTATGGCTACACCTTC
TRBJ2-7,TRBD2,TRBV30,many,CAWSPGLALEQYF,TGTGCCTGGAGTCCTGGACTAGCCCTCGAGCAGTACTTC
TRBJ1-3,.,TRBV10-2,many,CASSEASGNTIYF,TGCGCCAGCAGTGAAGCGAGTGGAAACACCATATATTTT
TRBJ2-1,.,TRBV10-3,many,CAISEPVVGNEQFF,TGTGCCATCAGTGAGCCCGTAGTCGGCAATGAGCAGTTCTTC
TRBJ1-4,.,TRBV19,.,CASSPYGQGDEKLFF,TGTGCCAGTAGCCCATACGGGCAGGGTGATGAAAAACTGTTTTTT
TRBJ2-2,TRBD2,TRBV2,.,CASRKREEGGELFF,TGTGCCAGCAGGAAGCGGGAGGAGGGCGGGGAGCTGTTTTTT
TRBJ2-4,.,TRBV4-1,few,CASSTPGRRNIQYF,TGCGCCAGCAGCACCCCAGGGCGCCGGAACATTCAGTACTTC
TRBJ2-3,TRBD1,TRBV12-3/TRBV12-4,many,CASSTGQGTTDTQYF,TGTGCCAGCAGTACAGGACAGGGGACCACAGATACGCAGTATTTT
TRBJ1-6,TRBD1,TRBV19,many,CASSITDRGNSPLHF,TGTGCCAGTAGTATCACCGACAGGGGGAATTCACCCCTCCACTTT
TRBJ2-3,TRBD1,TRBV12-3/TRBV12-4,many,CASSFPTGVGHQDTDTQYF,TGTGCCAGCAGTTTCCCTACAGGGGTGGGACACCAGGACACAGATACGCAGTATTTT
TRBJ1-6,TRBD1,TRBV9,.,CASSASGTGLYNSPLHF,TGTGCCAGCAGCGCCAGTGGGACAGGGCTCTATAATTCACCCCTCCACTTT
TRBJ2-5,TRBD2,TRBV28,few,CASSPLAGGPNLQETQYF,TGTGCCAGCAGCCCACTAGCGGGGGGGCCCAACCTACAAGAGACCCAGTACTTC
TRBJ2-1,TRBD2,TRBV13,many,CASSPRVRGDYNEQFF,TGTGCCAGCAGCCCCCGGGTGCGGGGGGACTACAATGAGCAGTTCTTC
TRBJ2-1,TRBD2,TRBV20-1,many,CSARLAGGRTVYNEQFF,TGCAGTGCGCGACTAGCGGGGGGACGTACGGTCTACAATGAGCAGTTCTTC
TRBJ1-1,TRBD1,TRBV9,.,CASSVDGQGGTEAFF,TGTGCCAGCAGCGTAGATGGACAGGGGGGGACTGAAGCTTTCTTT
TRBJ1-1,.,TRBV19,few,CASRTPTGRGFPDTEAFF,TGTGCCAGTAGAACCCCAACAGGGAGGGGATTCCCGGACACTGAAGCTTTCTTT
TRBJ2-1,.,TRBV7-6,many,CASSLTVGGYNEQFF,TGTGCCAGCAGCCTGACGGTTGGAGGTTACAATGAGCAGTTCTTC
TRBJ1-1,TRBD1,TRBV20-1,.,CSARLQGVNTEAFF,TGCAGTGCTAGGCTACAGGGGGTGAACACTGAAGCTTTCTTT
TRBJ1-5,.,TRBV7-2,.,CASSLEAGQPQHF,TGTGCCAGCAGCTTAGAGGCAGGGCAGCCCCAGCATTTT
TRBJ1-5,.,TRBV5-1,.,CASSLSGQTQHF,TGCGCCAGCAGCTTGTCAGGACAGACCCAGCATTTT
TRBJ1-1,TRBD1,TRBV6-5,.,CASSYSGTGGPEAFF,TGTGCCAGCAGTTACTCGGGGACAGGGGGCCCTGAAGCTTTCTTT
TRBJ1-5,TRBD1,TRBV4-1,many,CASSQDPGTGDQPQHF,TGCGCCAGCAGCCAAGATCCCGGGACAGGGGACCAGCCCCAGCATTTT
TRBJ2-7,.,TRBV27,few,CANSPYRGGFHEQYF,TGTGCCAACAGTCCTTACAGGGGGGGTTTCCACGAGCAGTACTTC
TRBJ1-6,.,TRBV14,.,CASSSWTSGKTVFYNSPLHF,TGTGCCAGCAGCTCGTGGACTAGCGGGAAAACAGTTTTCTATAATTCACCCCTCCACTTT
TRBJ2-1,TRBD2,TRBV5-1,many,CASSLGGGASYNEQFF,TGCGCCAGCAGCTTGGGGGGAGGGGCTTCCTACAATGAGCAGTTCTTC
TRBJ2-2,TRBD2,TRBV4-2,few,CASSQDNSGGAGELFF,TGTGCCAGCAGCCAAGATAATAGCGGGGGGGCCGGGGAGCTGTTTTTT
TRBJ2-1,TRBD1,TRBV12-3/TRBV12-4,.,CASSLVLGGMVF,TGTGCCAGCAGTTTAGTGTTAGGGGGCATGGTCTTC
TRBJ1-3,.,TRBV4-2,.,CASSFLALATATNTIYF,TGTGCCAGCAGCTTTTTGGCCCTGGCTACCGCGACGAACACCATATATTTT
TRBJ1-5,.,TRBV20-1,.,CSYLGGQPQHF,TGCAGTTACCTCGGGGGTCAGCCCCAGCATTTT
TRBJ2-3,TRBD2,TRBV3-1,few,CASSHGTSGFTGTDTQYF,TGTGCCAGCAGCCATGGGACTAGCGGGTTTACCGGCACAGATACGCAGTATTTT
TRBJ2-3,.,TRBV2,.,CASSVRARHTDTQYF,TGCGCCAGCAGTGTGAGGGCCCGTCACACAGATACGCAGTATTTT
TRBJ2-7,.,TRBV14,many,CASSKWAAEQYF,TGTGCCAGCAGCAAGTGGGCCGCGGAGCAGTACTTC
TRBJ1-3,TRBD1,TRBV30,.,CAWSRTGQGFSGNTIYF,TGTGCCTGGAGTAGGACTGGACAGGGATTCTCTGGAAACACCATATATTTT
TRBJ2-5,.,TRBV7-9,.,CASSLNNGSWKEETQYF,TGTGCCAGCAGCTTAAACAACGGGAGTTGGAAAGAAGAGACCCAGTACTTC
TRBJ1-5,.,TRBV20-1,.,CSALRDTNQPPHF,TGCAGTGCACTCCGGGACACCAATCAGCCCCCGCATTTT
TRBJ2-3,.,TRBV12-3/TRBV12-4,many,CASSQGRNTQYF,TGTGCCAGCAGTCAAGGGAGAAATACGCAGTATTTT
TRBJ2-2,.,TRBV18,.,CASSPRGGNTGELFF,TGTGCCAGCTCACCCCGCGGCGGAAACACCGGGGAGCTGTTTTTT
TRBJ1-5,TRBD1,TRBV6-6,many,CASAKGTGVGQPQHF,TGTGCCAGTGCGAAAGGGACAGGGGTTGGTCAGCCCCAGCATTTT
TRBJ1-5,TRBD1,TRBV25-1,.,CASSAAGQGARQPQHF,TGTGCCAGCAGTGCGGCGGGACAGGGGGCCAGGCAGCCCCAGCATTTT
TRBJ2-7,.,TRBV9,many,CASSVGAGPYEQYF,TGTGCCAGCAGCGTAGGGGCCGGCCCCTACGAGCAGTACTTC
TRBJ2-5,.,TRBV5-1,.,CASSLEAGAGETQYF,TGCGCCAGCAGCTTGGAGGCAGGGGCTGGAGAGACCCAGTACTTC
TRBJ2-4,.,TRBV19,few,CASSIWQGGDIQYF,TGTGCCAGTAGTATTTGGCAGGGGGGAGACATTCAGTACTTC